Listed below are T cell receptor beta chains from one sample, sequenced in a study of T-cell memory formation after mild COVID-19. Via MiXCR, TCRdb re-called the 5' RACE reads, giving one row per CDR3 protein. The sample has some 250,000 distinct CDR3 sequences, approximately 19% seen once. Sequencing input: PBMCs or a T cell subset sorted from them (not recorded which). Every receptor here comes from a man younger than 30 who had mild COVID-19 (a few samples of this study predate the infection). Cell type and time point are not known. Both conserved end residues are part of each CDR3. The order of the fields is V gene, D gene, clone size, J gene, CDR3 protein, CDR3 DNA. D genes are given only for firm matches. Expanded clones get a size class; other rows say once, few or many, or leave the size out.

v_call: TRBV10-2
d_call: TRBD2
clone_size: few
j_call: TRBJ2-3
cdr3_aa: CASISGFSTDTQYF
cdr3_nt: TGCGCCAGCATTAGCGGGTTTAGCACAGATACGCAGTATTTT

v_call: TRBV7-9
d_call: TRBD1
clone_size: -
j_call: TRBJ1-2
cdr3_aa: CASSPPGQGFGGYTF
cdr3_nt: TGTGCCAGCAGCCCTCCGGGACAGGGGTTTGGAGGCTACACCTTC

v_call: TRBV6-2/TRBV6-3
d_call: -
clone_size: -
j_call: TRBJ2-7
cdr3_aa: CASSYRGSSREQYF
cdr3_nt: TGTGCCAGCAGTTACAGGGGGAGTTCGCGCGAGCAGTACTTC

v_call: TRBV28
d_call: TRBD1
clone_size: few
j_call: TRBJ2-1
cdr3_aa: CASSGGQGDPRYNEQFF
cdr3_nt: TGTGCCAGCAGCGGTGGACAGGGGGACCCAAGGTACAATGAGCAGTTCTTC

v_call: TRBV4-2
d_call: TRBD2
clone_size: few
j_call: TRBJ2-7
cdr3_aa: CASSQESAGGSSYEQYF
cdr3_nt: TGTGCCAGCAGCCAAGAGTCGGCCGGGGGGAGCTCCTACGAGCAGTACTTC

v_call: TRBV6-1
d_call: -
clone_size: -
j_call: TRBJ2-3
cdr3_aa: CASRMRGVDTQYF
cdr3_nt: TGTGCCAGCAGAATGCGGGGAGTGGATACGCAGTATTTT

v_call: TRBV2
d_call: TRBD1
clone_size: -
j_call: TRBJ2-1
cdr3_aa: CASTYDRVGYNEQFF
cdr3_nt: TGTGCCAGCACCTACGACAGGGTGGGATACAATGAGCAGTTCTTC

v_call: TRBV7-8
d_call: -
clone_size: -
j_call: TRBJ2-3
cdr3_aa: CASSLGAQDTQYF
cdr3_nt: TGTGCCAGCAGCTTAGGAGCTCAGGATACGCAGTATTTT

v_call: TRBV19
d_call: TRBD2
clone_size: -
j_call: TRBJ2-5
cdr3_aa: CASSRTSGGKETQYF
cdr3_nt: TGTGCCAGTAGTCGGACTAGCGGGGGAAAAGAGACCCAGTACTTC

v_call: TRBV7-3
d_call: -
clone_size: few
j_call: TRBJ2-2
cdr3_aa: CASSLFPNTGELFF
cdr3_nt: TGTGCCAGCAGCTTGTTCCCGAACACCGGGGAGCTGTTTTTT

v_call: TRBV9
d_call: -
clone_size: -
j_call: TRBJ1-1
cdr3_aa: CAIPGGGQNTEAFF
cdr3_nt: TGTGCCATACCGGGCGGGGGGCAGAACACTGAAGCTTTCTTT

v_call: TRBV27
d_call: -
clone_size: -
j_call: TRBJ1-1
cdr3_aa: CASSLSNSLYSEAFF
cdr3_nt: TGTGCCAGCAGTTTATCGAACAGCTTGTACTCCGAAGCTTTCTTT

v_call: TRBV6-4
d_call: -
clone_size: few
j_call: TRBJ2-3
cdr3_aa: CATSPGGSTDTQYF
cdr3_nt: TGTGCCACCTCTCCAGGGGGGTCCACAGATACGCAGTATTTT

v_call: TRBV6-2/TRBV6-3
d_call: TRBD1
clone_size: -
j_call: TRBJ1-1
cdr3_aa: CASSYSIMQGAINTEAFF
cdr3_nt: TGTGCCAGCAGTTACTCGATTATGCAGGGGGCGATTAACACTGAAGCTTTCTTT

v_call: TRBV4-1
d_call: -
clone_size: -
j_call: TRBJ1-5
cdr3_aa: CASSQDEGAQPQHF
cdr3_nt: TGCGCCAGCAGCCAAGACGAAGGGGCGCAGCCCCAGCATTTT

v_call: TRBV20-1
d_call: -
clone_size: few
j_call: TRBJ1-5
cdr3_aa: CSAKRIINQPQHF
cdr3_nt: TGCAGTGCCAAGCGCATTATCAATCAGCCCCAGCATTTT

v_call: TRBV20-1
d_call: -
clone_size: -
j_call: TRBJ2-2
cdr3_aa: CSAYRNTGELFF
cdr3_nt: TGCAGTGCTTACAGGAACACCGGGGAGCTGTTTTTT

v_call: TRBV6-2/TRBV6-3
d_call: -
clone_size: few
j_call: TRBJ2-2
cdr3_aa: CASSYPQGENTGELFF
cdr3_nt: TGTGCCAGCAGTTACCCCCAGGGAGAGAACACCGGGGAGCTGTTTTTT

v_call: TRBV29-1
d_call: -
clone_size: few
j_call: TRBJ2-3
cdr3_aa: CSARPFSGTDTQYF
cdr3_nt: TGCAGCGCGCGACCCTTCTCAGGCACAGATACGCAGTATTTT

v_call: TRBV20-1
d_call: TRBD2
clone_size: -
j_call: TRBJ2-3
cdr3_aa: CSARDPGGADTQYF
cdr3_nt: TGCAGTGCTAGAGATCCGGGGGGGGCAGATACGCAGTATTTT

v_call: TRBV12-3/TRBV12-4
d_call: -
clone_size: few
j_call: TRBJ1-1
cdr3_aa: CASSFPRSSTEAFF
cdr3_nt: TGTGCCAGCAGTTTTCCCCGGTCGAGCACTGAAGCTTTCTTT

v_call: TRBV27
d_call: -
clone_size: -
j_call: TRBJ1-2
cdr3_aa: CASSPNNAGYTF
cdr3_nt: TGTGCCAGCAGTCCAAACAATGCGGGCTACACCTTC

v_call: TRBV19
d_call: -
clone_size: -
j_call: TRBJ2-5
cdr3_aa: CASSWGQPSETQYF
cdr3_nt: TGTGCCAGTAGTTGGGGCCAACCCTCGGAGACCCAGTACTTC

v_call: TRBV29-1
d_call: TRBD1
clone_size: -
j_call: TRBJ2-2
cdr3_aa: CSVEWDRETGELFF
cdr3_nt: TGCAGCGTTGAATGGGACAGGGAGACCGGGGAGCTGTTTTTT

v_call: TRBV6-5
d_call: -
clone_size: few
j_call: TRBJ1-2
cdr3_aa: CASSYSFAKENYGYTF
cdr3_nt: TGTGCCAGCAGTTACTCCTTCGCGAAGGAGAACTATGGCTACACCTTC

v_call: TRBV7-9
d_call: TRBD1
clone_size: many
j_call: TRBJ2-1
cdr3_aa: CASSLWDRGKQFF
cdr3_nt: TGTGCCAGCAGCTTATGGGACAGGGGGAAACAGTTCTTC

v_call: TRBV28
d_call: TRBD1
clone_size: few
j_call: TRBJ2-1
cdr3_aa: CASSPTGGNEQFF
cdr3_nt: TGTGCCAGCAGCCCGACAGGGGGTAATGAGCAGTTCTTC

v_call: TRBV10-3
d_call: TRBD1
clone_size: -
j_call: TRBJ2-5
cdr3_aa: CAISDRDRRSEETQYF
cdr3_nt: TGTGCCATCAGTGACCGGGACAGGCGGAGTGAAGAGACCCAGTACTTC

v_call: TRBV2
d_call: TRBD1
clone_size: -
j_call: TRBJ2-3
cdr3_aa: CASSVGQVPLF
cdr3_nt: TGTGCCAGCAGTGTCGGACAGGTCCCCCTTTTT

v_call: TRBV7-2
d_call: TRBD1
clone_size: few
j_call: TRBJ2-1
cdr3_aa: CASSFPGTEQYNEQFF
cdr3_nt: TGTGCCAGCAGCTTTCCCGGGACAGAACAATACAATGAGCAGTTCTTC

v_call: TRBV18
d_call: -
clone_size: -
j_call: TRBJ1-4
cdr3_aa: CASSPRGDNEKLFF
cdr3_nt: TGTGCCAGCTCACCAAGAGGAGATAATGAAAAACTGTTTTTT

v_call: TRBV29-1
d_call: -
clone_size: -
j_call: TRBJ1-2
cdr3_aa: CSVVPQVNYGYTF
cdr3_nt: TGCAGCGTTGTCCCCCAGGTTAACTATGGCTACACCTTC

v_call: TRBV29-1
d_call: -
clone_size: many
j_call: TRBJ2-3
cdr3_aa: CSVGGTLTTDTQYF
cdr3_nt: TGCAGCGTTGGGGGGACCCTAACCACAGATACGCAGTATTTT

v_call: TRBV28
d_call: -
clone_size: -
j_call: TRBJ1-6
cdr3_aa: CASSTRGITLHF
cdr3_nt: TGTGCCAGCAGCACCCGCGGGATCACCCTCCACTTT

v_call: TRBV3-1
d_call: -
clone_size: -
j_call: TRBJ2-5
cdr3_aa: CASSQERSYF
cdr3_nt: TGTGCCAGCAGCCAAGAACGGTCCTACTTC

v_call: TRBV7-2
d_call: TRBD1
clone_size: -
j_call: TRBJ2-3
cdr3_aa: CASSPTGVTQYF
cdr3_nt: TGTGCCAGCAGCCCGACAGGGGTTACGCAGTATTTT

v_call: TRBV18
d_call: -
clone_size: -
j_call: TRBJ1-5
cdr3_aa: CASSPGNNQPQHF
cdr3_nt: TGTGCCAGCTCCCCCGGGAACAATCAGCCCCAGCATTTT

v_call: TRBV7-2
d_call: -
clone_size: few
j_call: TRBJ2-3
cdr3_aa: CASSLTQGTDTQYF
cdr3_nt: TGTGCCAGCAGCTTAACACAGGGCACAGATACGCAGTATTTT

v_call: TRBV12-3/TRBV12-4
d_call: -
clone_size: few
j_call: TRBJ2-3
cdr3_aa: CASRPDSSPTDTQYF
cdr3_nt: TGTGCCAGCAGACCAGACAGCTCCCCCACAGATACGCAGTATTTT

v_call: TRBV24-1
d_call: -
clone_size: many
j_call: TRBJ2-3
cdr3_aa: CATSDFRGRSTDTQYF
cdr3_nt: TGTGCCACCAGTGATTTTAGGGGAAGGAGCACAGATACGCAGTATTTT

v_call: TRBV4-3
d_call: -
clone_size: few
j_call: TRBJ2-5
cdr3_aa: CASSQGTLETQYF
cdr3_nt: TGCGCCAGCAGCCAGGGGACTTTAGAGACCCAGTACTTC

v_call: TRBV5-5
d_call: -
clone_size: -
j_call: TRBJ2-2
cdr3_aa: CASSLAPGSGELFF
cdr3_nt: TGTGCCAGCAGCTTGGCCCCAGGGTCCGGGGAGCTGTTTTTT

v_call: TRBV30
d_call: -
clone_size: few
j_call: TRBJ1-6
cdr3_aa: CAWSAGPVGSPLHF
cdr3_nt: TGTGCCTGGAGTGCAGGTCCCGTTGGGTCACCCCTCCACTTT

v_call: TRBV27
d_call: -
clone_size: few
j_call: TRBJ2-2
cdr3_aa: CASSLMSSTGELFF
cdr3_nt: TGTGCCAGCAGTTTAATGTCTAGCACCGGGGAGCTGTTTTTT

v_call: TRBV4-3
d_call: -
clone_size: many
j_call: TRBJ1-5
cdr3_aa: CASSQERFGQPQHF
cdr3_nt: TGCGCCAGCAGCCAAGAACGATTCGGTCAGCCCCAGCATTTT

v_call: TRBV2
d_call: -
clone_size: once
j_call: TRBJ1-1
cdr3_aa: CASRGYNTEAFF
cdr3_nt: TGTGCCAGCAGAGGTTACAACACTGAAGCTTTCTTT

v_call: TRBV6-5
d_call: TRBD1
clone_size: few
j_call: TRBJ1-1
cdr3_aa: CASSYSFTGAGTEAFF
cdr3_nt: TGTGCCAGCAGTTACTCATTCACAGGGGCTGGCACTGAAGCTTTCTTT

v_call: TRBV9
d_call: -
clone_size: -
j_call: TRBJ1-3
cdr3_aa: CASSVGLGGGNTIYF
cdr3_nt: TGTGCCAGCAGCGTTGGGCTTGGGGGTGGAAACACCATATATTTT

v_call: TRBV7-2
d_call: TRBD1
clone_size: few
j_call: TRBJ2-1
cdr3_aa: CASSLGDRVREQFF
cdr3_nt: TGTGCCAGCAGCTTAGGGGACAGGGTACGTGAGCAGTTCTTC

v_call: TRBV7-3
d_call: -
clone_size: few
j_call: TRBJ2-5
cdr3_aa: CASSPGSPGETQYF
cdr3_nt: TGTGCCAGCAGCCCGGGAAGTCCTGGGGAGACCCAGTACTTC

v_call: TRBV5-1
d_call: TRBD1
clone_size: many
j_call: TRBJ2-7
cdr3_aa: CASSLSYGTGLYYEQYF
cdr3_nt: TGCGCCAGCAGCTTGAGCTATGGGACAGGCTTATACTACGAGCAGTACTTC

v_call: TRBV7-2
d_call: -
clone_size: -
j_call: TRBJ2-5
cdr3_aa: CASSSPQGIHETQYF
cdr3_nt: TGTGCCAGCAGCTCGCCCCAGGGCATACACGAGACCCAGTACTTC

v_call: TRBV20-1
d_call: -
clone_size: -
j_call: TRBJ2-3
cdr3_aa: CSVAPAGRAQYF
cdr3_nt: TGCAGTGTGGCTCCGGCCGGGCGGGCGCAGTATTTT

v_call: TRBV6-5
d_call: -
clone_size: few
j_call: TRBJ1-3
cdr3_aa: CASSDRFSTIYF
cdr3_nt: TGTGCCAGCAGTGACAGGTTTTCTACCATATATTTT

v_call: TRBV28
d_call: -
clone_size: few
j_call: TRBJ1-5
cdr3_aa: CASSPRGGDNQPQHF
cdr3_nt: TGTGCCAGCAGCCCCCGGGGGGGCGACAATCAGCCCCAGCATTTT